The 27 T cell receptor beta chains reported below all come from one sample, sequenced in a study of blood T cell repertoires in COVID-19. Measured with immunoSEQ multiplex PCR; TCRdb has only the in-frame clones, and not every one. The sample has over 100,000 clones; about three quarters are singletons. Sequencing was carried out using peripheral blood. These receptors originate from a human donor in a cohort sampled during active or convalescent COVID-19.

The chain uses TRBV7-9 and TRBJ2-1, with D perhaps TRBD2 (5 bases). Trimming shortened V by 3 bases and J by 3 bases, and 18 bases separated the two germline ends. Germline V CDR1 and CDR2: SEHNR, FQNEAQ (reference sequence). CDR3 length: 17 amino acids. The chain's CDR3 is CASSFLVRGLNYNEQFF. The CDR3 coding sequence is TGTGCCAGCAGCTTTTTGGTTCGAGGGCTAAACTACAATGAGCAGTTCTTC.

The chain carries TRBV23-1 and TRBJ1-5; no definite D call. TRBV23-1 is known as an ORF, though its function is uncertain. Deletions cut 5 bases from V and 0 bases from J, with 14 bases between. This CDR3 comprises 16 residues. The CDR3 sequence: CASSLMPFSSNQPQHF. CDR3 nucleotide sequence: TGCGCCAGCAGTTTAATGCCCTTTAGTAGCAATCAGCCCCAGCATTTT.

This clone was picked up one time. The J gene is TRBJ2-5, the V gene TRBV18; 9 positions agree with TRBD2. CDR1 and CDR2 (germline): KGHSH, LQKENI. The V segment lost 6 bases and the J segment 3 bases; nucleotides outside the gene matches: 14. This CDR3 is 17 amino acids long. CDR3 coding DNA: TGTGCCAGCTCCCGGTGGGGAGCGGGGGGCACAGAAGAGACCCAGTACTTC. Translation: CASSRWGAGGTEETQYF.

The rearrangement uses TRBV5-6 and TRBJ1-2; the D is unclear. The CDR3 is 13 amino acids. The V and J ends lost 1 base and 4 bases respectively, with 8 bases between them. Looked up from germline, CDR1 is SGHDT and CDR2 is YYEEEE. This CDR3 is CASSLTTPYGYTF. In DNA form, the CDR3 reads TGTGCCAGCAGCTTGACGACACCCTATGGCTACACCTTC.

This chain connects TRBV4-1 to TRBJ2-1; TRBD1 might be the D (7 bases). Germline V gene lookup returns CDR1 MGHRA and CDR2 YSYEKL. This CDR3 comprises 20 residues. The germline V and J ends were trimmed by 4 bases and 3 bases, with 28 bases remaining between them. CDR3 sequence reads: CASSPRGAVQDPQNYNEQFF. CDR3 coding DNA: TGCGCCAGCAGCCCCAGGGGGGCGGTTCAAGATCCCCAAAACTACAATGAGCAGTTCTTC.

The rearrangement joins TRBV18 to TRBJ1-1; D uncertain. CDR3 length: 16 amino acids. CDR1 KGHSH and CDR2 LQKENI come from the germline V gene. Trimming pared 2 bases from V and 2 bases from J, leaving 15 bases between. CDR3 coding DNA: TGTGCCAGCTCACCAGGGTTCGGCCAACTAAACACTGAAGCTTTCTTT. Its protein product is CASSPGFGQLNTEAFF.

This chain links TRBV15 with TRBJ2-1; 7 bases match TRBD2. The CDR3 runs 16 residues. In germline, CDR1 is LNHNV, CDR2 YYDKDF (reference sequence). With 0 bases clipped from V and 7 bases from J, the junction kept 9 bases outside the gene matches. The DNA of the CDR3 is TGTGCCACCAGCAGAGATAGGGTGGGAGGGCGTAATGAGCAGTTCTTC. Its translation is CATSRDRVGGRNEQFF.

V and J are TRBV7-9 and TRBJ2-1, with 7 bases fitting TRBD2. This CDR3 is 11 amino acids long. With 4 bases clipped from V and 12 bases from J, the junction kept 3 bases outside the gene matches. Germline loops: CDR1 SEHNR, CDR2 FQNEAQ (reference sequence). The CDR3 DNA reads TGTGCCAGCAGCTCAGGACTAGGGCAGTTCTTC. It yields the protein CASSSGLGQFF.

This chain joins TRBV5-6 and TRBJ2-7, with D possibly TRBD2 on 7 matching bases. V dropped 0 bases and J dropped 2 bases, with 12 bases sitting between them. This CDR3 contains 15 residues. Per germline, CDR1 SGHDT and CDR2 YYEEEE. DNA for the CDR3: TGTGCCAGCAGCTTGGCTGGGGGGGCAACCTACGAGCAGTACTTC. Encoded protein: CASSLAGGATYEQYF. Variable domain in full (rest from reference TRBV5-6 and TRBJ2-7): DAGVTQSPTHLIKTRGQQVTLRCSPKSGHDTVSWYQQALGQGPQFIFQYYEEEERQRGNFPDRFSGHQFPNYSSELNVNALLLGDSALYLCASSLAGGATYEQYFGPGTRLTVT.

The chain combines TRBV7-6 with TRBJ1-5; no reliable D call. Germline V CDR1 and CDR2: SGHVS, FNYEAQ. The CDR3 totals 14 residues. V was pared by 0 bases and J by 1 base, with 4 bases between. The CDR3 loop reads CASSLAPSNQPQHF. Here the CDR3 DNA reads TGTGCCAGCAGCTTAGCCCCGAGCAATCAGCCCCAGCATTTT.

The CDR3 here is CASRFRTGAGGDNEQFF. The CDR3 DNA reads TGCGCCAGCAGATTCCGGACAGGGGCCGGCGGGGACAATGAGCAGTTCTTC. This chain joins TRBV10-1 and TRBJ2-1, with 9 positions matching TRBD1. Germline CDR1 WNHNN, CDR2 SYGVQD (reference sequence). This CDR3 contains 17 residues. V shed 6 bases, J shed 5 bases, and the junction held 14 bases outside the gene matches.

This clone was seen only a few times. Other DNA variants within this sample encode the same CDR3. This chain joins TRBV19 and TRBJ1-6; possibly TRBD1 for D (6 bases). Germline V gene sequence: CDR1 LNHDA, CDR2 SQIVND (reference sequence). The CDR3 is 16 residues long. Trimming shortened V by 2 bases and J by 0 bases, and 8 bases separated the two germline ends. In DNA, the CDR3 is TGTGCCAGTAGTATAACAGGGAGCTCCTATAATTCACCCCTCCACTTT. As protein: CASSITGSSYNSPLHF.

V is TRBV28 and J is TRBJ1-2; the D is unclear. V was clipped by 6 bases and J by 7 bases, with 15 bases between them. The CDR3 length is 13 residues. From germline, CDR1 is MDHEN and CDR2 SYDVKM. The CDR3 nucleotides are TGTGCCAGCAGCCCTCTTAGGAGGTTTGGCTACACCTTC. This codes for CASSPLRRFGYTF.

The chain has TRBV5-1 and TRBJ1-1; D not resolved. Trimming removed 5 bases at V and 2 bases at J, with 13 bases between. The CDR3 loop spans 14 amino acids. The germline gives CDR1 SGHRS, CDR2 YFSETQ. The CDR3 protein is CASSHYGGNTEAFF. DNA for the CDR3: TGCGCCAGCAGTCATTACGGTGGTAACACTGAAGCTTTCTTT. Combining the CDR3 with reference TRBV5-1 and TRBJ1-1 gives the whole variable domain KAGVTQTPRYLIKTRGQQVTLSCSPISGHRSVSWYQQTPGQGLQFLFEYFSETQRNKGNFPGRFSGRQFSNSRSEMNVSTLELGDSALYLCASSHYGGNTEAFFGQGTRLTVV.

This clone was recorded once. The chain carries TRBV18 and TRBJ1-1; 7 positions agree with TRBD1. The V and J ends lost 3 bases and 0 bases, in that order; junction bases with no gene match: 13. CDR3 size: 18 residues. CDR1 is KGHSH, CDR2 LQKENI, per germline. CDR3 region: CASSPSQGNLNLNTEAFF. CDR3 DNA sequence: TGTGCCAGCTCACCCTCACAGGGGAACCTCAACTTGAACACTGAAGCTTTCTTT.

The J gene is TRBJ2-1, the V gene TRBV7-3; 12 bases map to TRBD2. With 5 bases clipped from V and 3 bases from J, the junction kept 5 bases outside the gene matches. This CDR3 is 16 amino acids long. Germline CDR1 reads SGHTA; CDR2 reads FQGTGA. CDR3 nucleotides: TGTGCCAGCAGCCCCGGACTAGCGGGAAACTACAATGAGCAGTTCTTC. Its protein is CASSPGLAGNYNEQFF.

The chain couples TRBV18 to TRBJ2-1; 7 bases match TRBD2. The V gene's germline CDR1 is KGHSH and CDR2 LQKENI. This CDR3 comprises 15 residues. With 4 bases clipped from V and 5 bases from J, the junction kept 8 bases outside the gene matches. The CDR3 protein is CASSLLTSRDNEQFF. CDR3 DNA sequence: TGTGCCAGCTCACTTTTGACTAGCAGAGACAATGAGCAGTTCTTC.

J is TRBJ2-4 and V is TRBV5-4; the match to TRBD1 covers 8 bases. Germline trimming cut 4 bases from V and 3 bases from J; bases unmatched to any gene: 12. The CDR3 is 17 residues long. Germline loops: CDR1 SGHNT, CDR2 YYREEE (reference sequence). The CDR3 region has the DNA TGTGCCAGCAGCCGATTCGGACAGGGAGTTGGCAAAAACATTCAGTACTTC. Amino acids: CASSRFGQGVGKNIQYF.

The genes are TRBV24-1 and TRBJ2-1; 7 nucleotides agree with TRBD2. This CDR3 comprises 16 residues. Per the germline V gene, CDR1 is KGHDR and CDR2 is SFDVKD. V dropped 4 bases and J dropped 0; count of bases not matched to a gene: 5. Here the CDR3 reads CATSESSGSSYNEQFF. DNA for the CDR3: TGTGCCACCAGTGAATCTAGCGGAAGCTCCTACAATGAGCAGTTCTTC.

In this sample, this clone turned up a few times. This chain connects TRBV30 to TRBJ1-5; D perhaps matches TRBD1 (6 bases). V was shortened by 2 bases and J by 13 bases, with 15 bases between the two germline ends. There are 12 residues in the CDR3. Germline assignment: CDR1 GTSNPN and CDR2 SVGIG (reference sequence). CDR3 coding DNA: TGTGCCTGGAGTCTGGGACATGGGGAGCAGCATTTT. This encodes CAWSLGHGEQHF.

The J gene is TRBJ2-5, the V gene TRBV13, with unresolved D. The V gene lost 3 bases and the J gene lost 7 bases, with 15 bases spanning the gap. Germline assignment: CDR1 PRHDT and CDR2 FYEKMQ (reference sequence). This CDR3 has 14 amino acids. For the CDR3, the DNA is TGTGCCAGCAGCTTTGCCGTAAAAAGAGGGACCCAGTACTTC. The encoded protein is CASSFAVKRGTQYF.

J is TRBJ2-1 and V is TRBV9, with D possibly matching TRBD1 (5 bases). CDR1 and CDR2 from the germline V gene are SGDLS and YYNGEE. This CDR3 contains 13 residues. V lost 2 bases and J lost 3, with 6 bases in between. CDR3 sequence: CASSVTVYNEQFF. The CDR3 DNA sequence: TGTGCCAGCAGCGTGACAGTCTACAATGAGCAGTTCTTC.

The chain joins TRBV11-3 to TRBJ2-7; 9 bases are shared with TRBD1. V was clipped by 5 bases and J by 3 bases; unmatched bases: 11. The CDR3 spans 16 residues. Germline lookup yields CDR1 SGHNT and CDR2 YENEEA. The CDR3 loop is CASSPNRPGQGYEQYF. CDR3 coding DNA: TGTGCCAGCAGCCCCAACCGCCCGGGACAGGGCTACGAGCAGTACTTC.

The V call is TRBV7-2, the J call TRBJ1-3; 8 bases line up with TRBD1. This CDR3 comprises 16 residues. The V gene's germline CDR1 is SGHTA and CDR2 FQGNSA. The J segment lost 0 bases and the V segment lost 5 bases, leaving 6 bases of the junction unmatched. Written as DNA, the CDR3 is TGTGCCAGCAGCCTCTTCACAGGGGGCTCTGGAAACACCATATATTTT. Translating gives CASSLFTGGSGNTIYF.

This chain connects TRBV20-1 to TRBJ2-1; 7 bases line up with TRBD2. This CDR3 has 14 residues. Looked up from germline, CDR1 is DFQATT and CDR2 is SNEGSKA (reference sequence). J gave up 2 bases and V 3 bases, and 4 bases lay outside the gene matches. CDR3 in DNA: TGCAGTGCTAGTGGTGGGAGGGCCTACAATGAGCAGTTCTTC. It codes for CSASGGRAYNEQFF.

The chain links TRBV6-5 to TRBJ2-7; tentative D call: TRBD1 (5 bases). Germline assignment: CDR1 MNHEY and CDR2 SVGAGI. V was pared by 6 bases and J by 5 bases, with 14 bases between. The CDR3 extends over 13 amino acids. Here the CDR3 DNA reads TGTGCCAGCAGACTGACAGTGGTCCACGAGCAGTACTTC. Amino acid sequence: CASRLTVVHEQYF.

In DNA form, the CDR3 reads TGTGCCAGCAGTTTACCGACAAGTGGCTACACCTTC. Amino acid sequence: CASSLPTSGYTF. The V gene is TRBV28, the J gene TRBJ1-2; D is unresolved. CDR3 length equals 12 residues. V was shortened by 2 bases and J by 7 bases, with 8 bases between the two germline ends. Germline CDR1 and CDR2: MDHEN and SYDVKM.